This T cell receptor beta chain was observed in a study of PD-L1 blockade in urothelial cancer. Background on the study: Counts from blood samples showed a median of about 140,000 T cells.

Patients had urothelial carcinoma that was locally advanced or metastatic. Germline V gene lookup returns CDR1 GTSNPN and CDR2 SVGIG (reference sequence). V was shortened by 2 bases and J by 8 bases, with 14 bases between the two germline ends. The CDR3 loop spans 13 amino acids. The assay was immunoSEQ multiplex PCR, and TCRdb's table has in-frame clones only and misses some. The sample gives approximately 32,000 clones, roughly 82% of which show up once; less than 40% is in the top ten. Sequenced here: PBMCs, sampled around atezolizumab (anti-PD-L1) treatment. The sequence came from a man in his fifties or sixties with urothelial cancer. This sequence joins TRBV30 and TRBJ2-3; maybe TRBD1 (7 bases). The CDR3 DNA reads TGTGCCTGGAGTAACGGTCAGGGGGGTACGCAGTATTTT. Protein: CAWSNGQGGTQYF.